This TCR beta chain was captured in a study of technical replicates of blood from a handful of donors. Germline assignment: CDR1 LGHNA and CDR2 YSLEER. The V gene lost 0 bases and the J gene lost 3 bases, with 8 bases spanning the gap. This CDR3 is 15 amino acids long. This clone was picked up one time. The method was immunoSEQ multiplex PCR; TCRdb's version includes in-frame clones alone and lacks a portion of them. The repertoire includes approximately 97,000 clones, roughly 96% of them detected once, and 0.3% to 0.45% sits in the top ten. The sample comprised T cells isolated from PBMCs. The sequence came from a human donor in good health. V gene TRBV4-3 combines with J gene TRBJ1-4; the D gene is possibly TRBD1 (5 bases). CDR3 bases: TGCGCCAGCAGCCAAGAACAGGACCCTAATGAAAAACTGTTTTTT. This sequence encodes CASSQEQDPNEKLFF.